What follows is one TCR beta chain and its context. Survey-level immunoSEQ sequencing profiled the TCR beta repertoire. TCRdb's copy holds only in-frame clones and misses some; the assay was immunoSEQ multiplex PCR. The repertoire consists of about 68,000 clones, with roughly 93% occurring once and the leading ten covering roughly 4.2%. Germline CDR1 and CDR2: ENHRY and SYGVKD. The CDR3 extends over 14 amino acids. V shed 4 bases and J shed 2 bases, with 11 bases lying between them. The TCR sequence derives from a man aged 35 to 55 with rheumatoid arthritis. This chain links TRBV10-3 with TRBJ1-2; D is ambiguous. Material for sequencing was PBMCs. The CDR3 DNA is TGTGCCATCAGTGTTGGATCTACGAACTATGGCTACACCTTC. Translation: CAISVGSTNYGYTF.